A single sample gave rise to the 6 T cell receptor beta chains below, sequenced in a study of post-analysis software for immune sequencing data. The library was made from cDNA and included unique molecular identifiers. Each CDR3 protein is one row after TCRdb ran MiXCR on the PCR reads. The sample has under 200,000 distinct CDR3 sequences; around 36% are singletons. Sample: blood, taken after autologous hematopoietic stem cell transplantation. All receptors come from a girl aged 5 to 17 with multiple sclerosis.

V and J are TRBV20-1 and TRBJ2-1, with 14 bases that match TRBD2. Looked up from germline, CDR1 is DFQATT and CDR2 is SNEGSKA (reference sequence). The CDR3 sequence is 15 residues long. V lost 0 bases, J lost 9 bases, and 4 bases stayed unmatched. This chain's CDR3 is CSARDPTSGGVEQFF. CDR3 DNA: TGCAGTGCTAGAGATCCGACTAGCGGGGGGGTTGAGCAGTTCTTC.

CDR3 coding DNA: TGTGCCAGCAGTTTAGTAGGTCGGTCGAACACCGGGGAGCTGTTTTTT. It specifies CASSLVGRSNTGELFF. The gene calls are TRBV27 and TRBJ2-2; D not resolved. V dropped 2 bases and J dropped 0 bases, with 10 bases sitting between them. CDR1 MNHEY and CDR2 SMNVEV come from the germline V gene (reference sequence). CDR3 size: 16 residues.

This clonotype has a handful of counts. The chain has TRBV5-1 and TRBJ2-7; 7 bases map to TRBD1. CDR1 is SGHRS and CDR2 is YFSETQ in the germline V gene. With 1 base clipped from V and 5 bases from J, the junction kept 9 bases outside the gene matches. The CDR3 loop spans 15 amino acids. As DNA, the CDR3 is TGCGCCAGCAGCTTGATAGGGGGCGCCCCAGACGAGCAGTACTTC. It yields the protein CASSLIGGAPDEQYF.

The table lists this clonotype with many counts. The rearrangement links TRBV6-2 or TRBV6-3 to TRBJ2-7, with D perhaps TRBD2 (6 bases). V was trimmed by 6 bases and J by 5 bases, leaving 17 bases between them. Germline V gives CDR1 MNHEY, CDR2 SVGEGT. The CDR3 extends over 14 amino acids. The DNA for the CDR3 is TGTGCCAGCAGACCTGGGGCGGGAAAGCACGAGCAGTACTTC. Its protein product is CASRPGAGKHEQYF.

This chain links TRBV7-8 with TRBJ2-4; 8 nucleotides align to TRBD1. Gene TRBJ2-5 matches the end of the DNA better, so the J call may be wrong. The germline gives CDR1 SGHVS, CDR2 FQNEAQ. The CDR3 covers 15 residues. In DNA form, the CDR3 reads TGTGCCAGCAGCTCCAGGGGGCACAGGGAAGAGACCCAGTACTTC. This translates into CASSSRGHREETQYF.

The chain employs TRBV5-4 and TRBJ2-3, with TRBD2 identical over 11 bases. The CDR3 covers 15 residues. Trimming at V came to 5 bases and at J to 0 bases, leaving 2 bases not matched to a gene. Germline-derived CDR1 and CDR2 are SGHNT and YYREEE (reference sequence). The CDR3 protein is CASRPSGRSTDTQYF. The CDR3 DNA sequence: TGTGCCAGCAGACCTAGCGGGAGGAGCACAGATACGCAGTATTTT.